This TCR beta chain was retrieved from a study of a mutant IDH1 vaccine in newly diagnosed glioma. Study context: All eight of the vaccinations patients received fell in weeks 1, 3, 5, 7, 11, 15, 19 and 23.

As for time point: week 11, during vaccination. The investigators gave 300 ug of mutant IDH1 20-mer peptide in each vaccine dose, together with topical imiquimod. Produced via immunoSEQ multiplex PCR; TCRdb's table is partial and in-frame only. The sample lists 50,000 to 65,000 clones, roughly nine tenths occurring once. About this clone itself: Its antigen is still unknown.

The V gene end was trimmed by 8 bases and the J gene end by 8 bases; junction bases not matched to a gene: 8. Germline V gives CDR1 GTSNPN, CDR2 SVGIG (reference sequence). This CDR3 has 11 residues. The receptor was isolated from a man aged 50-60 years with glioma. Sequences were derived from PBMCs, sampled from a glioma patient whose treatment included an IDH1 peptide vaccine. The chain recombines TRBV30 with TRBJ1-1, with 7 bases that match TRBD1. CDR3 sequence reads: CAGSRTGEAFF. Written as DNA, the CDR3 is TGTGCCGGCAGCAGGACAGGAGAAGCTTTCTTT.